This T cell receptor beta chain derives from a study of human CD8 memory T cell subsets. Per the germline V gene, CDR1 is GTSNPN and CDR2 is SVGIG (reference sequence). The length of the CDR3 is 15 residues. As concerns this clonotype: No antigen is known for it.

Study results and limitations: Although both stem-like subsets shared clonotypes with effector memory cells, the stem-like memory and precursor exhausted T cell repertoires overlapped only minimally with each other.

Healthy donors provided the buffy coats that yielded the PBMC. Magnetic separation of the negative type served to enrich total CD8+ T cells. In each subset, RNA was taken from duplicate vials, each of some 160,000 sorted CD8+ T cells. Sequencing libraries of TCR beta were made by UMI-labeled 5' RACE. TCRdb reprocessed the 5' RACE reads, keeping one entry per CDR3 protein, no DNA. The table for this sample gives about 12,000 distinct CDR3 sequences. Sequenced sample: CD8+ T cells from PBMCs. The chain has TRBV30 and TRBJ2-1; TCRdb proposes TRBD1, but this gene call is untestable without DNA. The sequence came from a human donor in good health. This chain's CDR3 is CAWSVDSNRYNEQFF.